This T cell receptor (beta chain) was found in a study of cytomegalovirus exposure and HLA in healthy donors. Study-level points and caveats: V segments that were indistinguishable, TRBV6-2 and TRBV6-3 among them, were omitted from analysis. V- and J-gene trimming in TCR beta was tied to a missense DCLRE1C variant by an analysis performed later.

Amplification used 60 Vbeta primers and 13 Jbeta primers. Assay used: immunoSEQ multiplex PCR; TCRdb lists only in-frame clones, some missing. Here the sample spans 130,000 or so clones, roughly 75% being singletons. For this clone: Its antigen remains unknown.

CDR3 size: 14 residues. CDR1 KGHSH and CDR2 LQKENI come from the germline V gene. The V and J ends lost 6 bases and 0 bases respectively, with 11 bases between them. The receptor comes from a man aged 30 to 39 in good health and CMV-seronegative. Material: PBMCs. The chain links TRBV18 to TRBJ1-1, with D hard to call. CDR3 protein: CASSPAPLNTEAFF. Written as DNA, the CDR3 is TGTGCCAGCTCCCCCGCGCCTTTGAACACTGAAGCTTTCTTT.